This TCR beta chain was observed in a study of blood T cell repertoires in COVID-19. This CDR3 region has 14 residues. V was pared by 7 bases and J by 1 base, with 4 bases of the junction left unmatched. In germline, CDR1 is ENHRY, CDR2 SYGVKD. TCRdb keeps only in-frame clones here, not all; method: immunoSEQ multiplex PCR. The sample shows approximately 13,000 clones, 81% of them seen only once. The sequenced sample was peripheral blood. This TCR was sampled from a human donor in a cohort sampled during active COVID-19. The chain has TRBV10-3 and TRBJ1-1, with 9 bases that match TRBD1. The CDR3 sequence: CAITTGGENTEAFF. The CDR3 DNA sequence: TGTGCCATCACCACAGGGGGCGAGAACACTGAAGCTTTCTTT.